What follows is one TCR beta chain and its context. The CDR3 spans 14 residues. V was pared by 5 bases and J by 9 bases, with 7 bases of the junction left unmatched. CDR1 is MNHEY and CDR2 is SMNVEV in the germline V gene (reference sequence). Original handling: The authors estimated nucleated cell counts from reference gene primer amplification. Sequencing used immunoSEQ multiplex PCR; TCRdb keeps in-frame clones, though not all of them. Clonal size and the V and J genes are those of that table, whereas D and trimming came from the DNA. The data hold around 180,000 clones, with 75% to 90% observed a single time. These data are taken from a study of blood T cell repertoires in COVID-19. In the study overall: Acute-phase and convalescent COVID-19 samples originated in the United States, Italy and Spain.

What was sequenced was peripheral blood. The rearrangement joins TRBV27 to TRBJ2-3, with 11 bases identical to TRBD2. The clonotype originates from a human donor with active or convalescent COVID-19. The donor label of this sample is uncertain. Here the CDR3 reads CASSPPSGRNTQYF. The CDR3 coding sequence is TGTGCCAGCAGTCCCCCTAGCGGGAGGAACACGCAGTATTTT.